Below are 5 T cell receptor beta chains sequenced from a single sample in a study of sequential checkpoint blockade in melanoma. Treatment denoted: randomized to nivolumab then ipilimumab (arm A) or the reverse (arm B). The method was immunoSEQ multiplex PCR; TCRdb's version includes in-frame clones alone and lacks a portion of them. The sample contains some 5,100 clones, approximately 30% of which appear only once. The sample here was tumor tissue (inferred from file names), taken from a patient given nivolumab and ipilimumab in sequence. The receptors were gathered from a human donor with melanoma.

The rearrangement joins TRBV6-8 to TRBJ2-1, with 7 positions matching TRBD2. Germline V gene lookup returns CDR1 MNHGY and CDR2 SAAAGT. J was trimmed by 0 bases and V by 4 bases; bases with no gene match: 15. The CDR3 loop spans 19 amino acids. DNA for the CDR3: TGTGCCAGCAGTTCCCCGGGGGGTCGGGCTCATAGCTCCTACAATGAGCAGTTCTTC. It codes for CASSSPGGRAHSSYNEQFF.

This clone was found many times. CDR3 nucleotide sequence: TGTGCCAGCAGCTTAGGCGGGGGAGATGGCTACACCTTC. Translated: CASSLGGGDGYTF. The chain carries TRBV7-4 and TRBJ1-2, with TRBD1 as a possible D gene (5 bases). CDR1 is SGHVT, CDR2 SQSDAQ, per germline. This CDR3 has 13 amino acids. V gave up 1 base and J gave up 6 bases, with 9 bases separating them. Combining the CDR3 with reference TRBV7-4 and TRBJ1-2 gives the whole variable domain GAGVSQSPRYKVAKRGRDVALRCDSISGHVTLYWYRQTLGQGSEVLTYSQSDAQRDKSGRPSGRFSAERPERSVSTLKIQRTEQGDSAVYLCASSLGGGDGYTFGSGTRLTVV.

There are a few counts of this clone. The V and J genes are TRBV6-8 and TRBJ2-5; D gene unclear. Germline V gene lookup returns CDR1 MNHGY and CDR2 SAAAGT. V gave up 4 bases and J gave up 4 bases, with 7 bases separating them. This CDR3 spans 12 amino acids. The CDR3: CASSWVPETQYF. The CDR3 nucleotides are TGTGCCAGCAGTTGGGTCCCAGAGACCCAGTACTTC.

The table lists this clone with a few counts. The CDR3 region is CASSLNSGRSYGYTF. Written as DNA, the CDR3 is TGCGCCAGCAGCTTAAATTCAGGGAGGAGCTATGGCTACACCTTC. The V call is TRBV5-1, the J call TRBJ1-2; D is perhaps TRBD1 (5 bases). Germline CDR1 SGHRS, CDR2 YFSETQ. Trimming removed 2 bases from V and 4 bases from J, with 15 bases in between. The CDR3 sequence is 15 residues long.

A remark on this clone: Relative to the germline gene, one junction end is altered; a read error may explain this. The rearrangement uses TRBV19 and TRBJ1-5, with a weak D call TRBD1 (5 bases). CDR1 LNHDA and CDR2 SQIVND come from the germline V gene (reference sequence). There are 15 residues in the CDR3. The CDR3 DNA sequence: TGTGCCAGTAGTTTAGAGGGGATTAGCAATCAGCCCCAGCATTTT. It translates to CASSLEGISNQPQHF.